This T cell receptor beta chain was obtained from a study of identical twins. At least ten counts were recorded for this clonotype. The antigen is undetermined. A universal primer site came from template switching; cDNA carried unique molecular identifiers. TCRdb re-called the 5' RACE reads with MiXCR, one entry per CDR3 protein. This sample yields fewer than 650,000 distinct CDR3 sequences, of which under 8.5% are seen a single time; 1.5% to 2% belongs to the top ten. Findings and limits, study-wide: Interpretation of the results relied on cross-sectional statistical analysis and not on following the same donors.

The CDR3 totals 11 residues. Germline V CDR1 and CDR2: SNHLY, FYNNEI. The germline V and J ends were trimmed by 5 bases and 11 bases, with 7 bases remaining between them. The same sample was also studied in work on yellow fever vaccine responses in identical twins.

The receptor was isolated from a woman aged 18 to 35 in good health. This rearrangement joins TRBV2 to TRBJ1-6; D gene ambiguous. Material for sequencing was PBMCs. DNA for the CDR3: TGTGCCAGCAGTATTTTGCCACCCCTCCACTTT. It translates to CASSILPPLHF.